In this sample, the clone carrying this T cell receptor beta chain turned up a few times. The CDR3 is 16 amino acids. The V gene's germline CDR1 is SGHVS and CDR2 FQNEAQ. The ends were cut back, 5 bases at V and 0 bases at J, with 17 bases in the middle. Data came from immunoSEQ multiplex PCR; TCRdb stores just in-frame clones and leaves some out. The table has about 21,000 clones, 75% to 90% seen once. This specimen comes from a study of T cell changes during pregnancy in multiple sclerosis. The V and J genes are TRBV7-8 and TRBJ2-7, with D possibly TRBD2 on 6 matching bases. The clonotype originates from a female donor in good health, enrolled as a control in a pregnancy study. The material sequenced was CD4+ T cells from peripheral blood mononuclear cells, taken in the first trimester of pregnancy. The DNA for the CDR3 is TGTGCCAGCAGCCCTCAGATGGCGGGATACTCCTACGAGCAGTACTTC. Translating gives CASSPQMAGYSYEQYF.